This T cell receptor beta chain is drawn from a study of blood T cell repertoires in COVID-19. Overall study: Material from acute and convalescent COVID-19 was sourced from the United States, Italy and Spain.

Trimming removed 3 bases from V and 4 bases from J; junction bases left unmatched: 10. Germline V CDR1 and CDR2: KGHDR, SFDVKD. CDR3 length: 17 residues. The data were produced by immunoSEQ multiplex PCR, yet TCRdb's version contains in-frame clones alone and is incomplete. The repertoire holds more than 150,000 clones, with 86% as singletons. Sequencing was performed on peripheral blood. The sequence was collected from a man between 18 and 29 years old with acute or convalescent COVID-19. The V gene is TRBV24-1, the J gene TRBJ2-2, with 7 bases identical to TRBD2. CDR3 loop: CATSDRGSGVRTGELFF. For the CDR3, the DNA is TGTGCCACCAGTGATCGGGGAAGCGGGGTTCGCACCGGGGAGCTGTTTTTT.